Listed here is a single T cell receptor (beta chain). Antigen: not known. This sample is drawn from a study of cytomegalovirus exposure and HLA in healthy donors. The donors were in the approximately 120-subject validation cohort; that cohort was separate from the roughly 680-subject first cohort. Losses at the gene ends were 4 bases for V and 4 bases for J; bases not matched to a gene: 9. The CDR3 is 15 residues long. CDR1 is SGHRS, CDR2 YFSETQ, per germline. Sequencing was performed with immunoSEQ multiplex PCR; in TCRdb, only in-frame clones are kept and a portion is missing. This table has 98,000 or so clones, about 85% appearing once. Study-level results: Associated with cytomegalovirus, according to the listing, were approximately 160 TCR beta chains. The authors confirmed in vitro that three CMV-associated chains were specific for CMV antigens.

This chain uses TRBV5-1 with TRBJ1-1; 8 bases match TRBD1. The clonotype comes from a woman aged 18-29 years in good health and CMV-seronegative. Input material: PBMCs. The DNA of the CDR3 is TGCGCCAGCAGCCCTGACAGGGGCAGAGGCACTGAAGCTTTCTTT. It yields the protein CASSPDRGRGTEAFF. Looking up the rest from reference TRBV5-1 and TRBJ1-1 gives the full variable domain: KAGVTQTPRYLIKTRGQQVTLSCSPISGHRSVSWYQQTPGQGLQFLFEYFSETQRNKGNFPGRFSGRQFSNSRSEMNVSTLELGDSALYLCASSPDRGRGTEAFFGQGTRLTVV.